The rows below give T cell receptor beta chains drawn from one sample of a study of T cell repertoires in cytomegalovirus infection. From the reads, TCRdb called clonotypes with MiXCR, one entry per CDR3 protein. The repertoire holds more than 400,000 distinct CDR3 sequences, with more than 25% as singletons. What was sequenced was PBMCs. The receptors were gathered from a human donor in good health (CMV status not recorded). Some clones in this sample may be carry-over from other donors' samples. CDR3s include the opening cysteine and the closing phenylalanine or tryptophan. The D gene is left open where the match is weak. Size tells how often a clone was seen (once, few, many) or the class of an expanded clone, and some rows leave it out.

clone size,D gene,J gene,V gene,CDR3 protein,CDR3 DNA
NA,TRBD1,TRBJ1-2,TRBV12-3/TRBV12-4,CASRQRQGTYGYTF,TGTGCCAGCCGCCAAAGACAGGGGACCTATGGCTACACCTTC
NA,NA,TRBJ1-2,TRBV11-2,CASSLDAGFIYGYTF,TGTGCCAGCAGCTTAGATGCAGGGTTTATTTATGGCTACACCTTC
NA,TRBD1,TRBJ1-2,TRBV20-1,CSARQARGYPYGYTF,TGCAGTGCTAGACAGGCCAGGGGGTACCCCTATGGCTACACCTTC
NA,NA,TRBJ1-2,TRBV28,CASSPTRRVGYGYTF,TGTGCCAGCAGTCCGACGCGTAGGGTGGGCTATGGCTACACCTTC
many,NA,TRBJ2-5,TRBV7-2,CASSLDPEETQYF,TGTGCCAGCAGCTTAGATCCGGAGGAGACCCAGTACTTC
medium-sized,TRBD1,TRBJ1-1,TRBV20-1,CSASDYGTVNTEAFF,TGCAGTGCTAGTGACTACGGGACAGTGAACACTGAAGCTTTCTTT
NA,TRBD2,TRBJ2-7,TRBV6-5,CASSYSSGSGYEQYF,TGTGCCAGCAGTTACTCCAGCGGGAGCGGCTACGAGCAGTACTTC
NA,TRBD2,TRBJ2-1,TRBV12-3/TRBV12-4,CASSSSGGRNEQFF,TGTGCCAGCAGTTCAAGCGGGGGGAGAAATGAGCAGTTCTTC
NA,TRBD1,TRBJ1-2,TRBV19,CATGTGAGYTF,TGTGCCACCGGGACAGGGGCTGGCTACACCTTC
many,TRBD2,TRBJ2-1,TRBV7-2,CASSLGLAGTDEQFF,TGTGCCAGCAGCTTAGGACTAGCGGGAACGGATGAGCAGTTCTTC
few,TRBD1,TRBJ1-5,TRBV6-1,CASRPTGAVNQPQHF,TGTGCCAGCAGACCCACAGGGGCCGTCAATCAGCCCCAGCATTTT
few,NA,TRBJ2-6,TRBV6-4,CASSPDSRAGANVLTF,TGTGCCAGCAGTCCAGACAGCCGCGCTGGGGCCAACGTCCTGACTTTC
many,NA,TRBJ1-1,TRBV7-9,CASSYPGGGNTEAFF,TGTGCCAGCAGCTACCCCGGTGGGGGGAACACTGAAGCTTTCTTT
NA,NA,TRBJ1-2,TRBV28,CAAGEGGYTF,TGTGCCGCCGGGGAGGGGGGCTACACCTTC
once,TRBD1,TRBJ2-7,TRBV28,CASSLGQTEQYF,TGTGCCAGCAGTTTGGGACAGACCGAGCAGTACTTC
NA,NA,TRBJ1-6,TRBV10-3,CAISTGREDSPLHF,TGTGCCATCAGTACAGGGCGGGAAGATTCACCCCTCCACTTT
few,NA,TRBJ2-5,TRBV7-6,CASSTLVGETQYF,TGTGCCAGCAGCACATTAGTAGGGGAGACCCAGTACTTC
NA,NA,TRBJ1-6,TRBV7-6,CASSRTQEPPLHF,TGTGCCAGCAGCCGGACACAAGAGCCGCCCCTCCACTTT
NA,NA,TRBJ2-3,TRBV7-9,CASSWSGASTDTQYF,TGTGCCAGCAGCTGGTCGGGAGCTAGCACAGATACGCAGTATTTT
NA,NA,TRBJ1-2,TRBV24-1,CATSDLNFYGYTF,TGTGCCACCAGTGATTTGAACTTCTATGGCTACACCTTC
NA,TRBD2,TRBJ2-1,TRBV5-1,CATAPSGSYNEQFF,TGCGCCACAGCCCCTAGCGGTTCCTACAATGAGCAGTTCTTC
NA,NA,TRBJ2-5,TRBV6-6,CASKVSVSQETQYF,TGTGCCAGCAAGGTATCGGTCAGCCAAGAGACCCAGTACTTC
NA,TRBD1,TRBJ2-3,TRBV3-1,CASRTGQGASDTQYF,TGTGCCAGCAGGACCGGACAGGGGGCCTCAGATACGCAGTATTTT
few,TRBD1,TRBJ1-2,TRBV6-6,CASKKTDRDLYGYTF,TGTGCCAGCAAGAAAACGGACAGGGACCTCTATGGCTACACCTTC
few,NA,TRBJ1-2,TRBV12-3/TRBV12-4,CASSFGRNGYTF,TGTGCCAGCAGTTTCGGCAGAAACGGCTACACCTTC
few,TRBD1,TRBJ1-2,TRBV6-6,CASRPDRGRGGYTF,TGTGCCAGCCGACCAGACAGGGGGCGCGGTGGCTACACCTTC
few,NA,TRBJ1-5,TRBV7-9,CASSSPNYNQPQHF,TGTGCCAGCAGTTCACCCAATTACAATCAGCCCCAGCATTTT
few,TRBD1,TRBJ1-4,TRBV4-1,CASSPVGQDNEKLFF,TGCGCCAGCAGCCCGGTGGGACAGGATAATGAAAAACTGTTTTTT
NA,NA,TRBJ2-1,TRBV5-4,CASSHNRVNEQFF,TGTGCCAGCAGCCATAACAGGGTCAATGAGCAGTTCTTC
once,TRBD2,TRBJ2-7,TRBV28,CASSYLPGLAGGPYEQYF,TGTGCCAGCAGTTACCTACCGGGACTAGCGGGAGGCCCCTACGAGCAGTACTTC
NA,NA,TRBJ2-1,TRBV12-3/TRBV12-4,CASSPGSRRGAENEQFF,TGTGCCAGCAGTCCCGGGTCAAGACGGGGTGCCGAGAATGAGCAGTTCTTC
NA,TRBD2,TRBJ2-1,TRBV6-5,CASSSFRGRALEQFF,TGTGCCAGTTCCTCCTTTCGCGGGAGGGCCCTTGAGCAGTTCTTC
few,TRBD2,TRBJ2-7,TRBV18,CASSRREAPYEQYF,TGTGCCAGCTCACGGCGGGAGGCCCCCTACGAGCAGTACTTC
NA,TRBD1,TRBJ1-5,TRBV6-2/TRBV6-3,CASSYSKQGASNQPQHF,TGTGCCAGCAGTTACTCGAAACAGGGGGCGAGCAATCAGCCCCAGCATTTT
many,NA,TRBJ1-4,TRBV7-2,CASSLAMRFNEKLFF,TGTGCCAGCAGCCTAGCGATGAGATTTAATGAAAAACTGTTTTTT
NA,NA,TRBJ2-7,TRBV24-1,CATSDFPTIAGHGSYEQYF,TGTGCCACCAGTGATTTTCCCACCATCGCAGGCCATGGGTCCTACGAGCAGTACTTC
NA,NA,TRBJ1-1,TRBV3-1,CASTSYRTGNTEAFF,TGTGCCAGCACCTCTTATCGGACGGGGAACACTGAAGCTTTCTTT
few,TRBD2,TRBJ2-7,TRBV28,CASSLLTSNYEQYF,TGTGCCAGCAGTTTGTTGACTAGCAATTACGAGCAGTACTTC
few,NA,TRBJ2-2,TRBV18,CASSPKGAGELFF,TGTGCCAGCTCACCAAAAGGGGCCGGGGAGCTGTTTTTT
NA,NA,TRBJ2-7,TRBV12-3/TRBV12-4,CASSHGYEQYF,TGTGCCAGCAGTCATGGATACGAGCAGTACTTC
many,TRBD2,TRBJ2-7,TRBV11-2,CASSLQAGLAGVYEQYF,TGTGCCAGCAGCTTACAGGCGGGACTAGCGGGAGTATACGAGCAGTACTTC
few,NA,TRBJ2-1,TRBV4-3,CASSRGGVLTDEQFF,TGCGCCAGCAGCCGCGGGGGCGTTCTGACGGATGAGCAGTTCTTC
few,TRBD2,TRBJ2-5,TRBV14,CASSQRASGIETQYF,TGTGCCAGCAGCCAACGGGCTAGCGGGATAGAGACCCAGTACTTC
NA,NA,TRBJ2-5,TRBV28,CASSFSGGRTTGTQYF,TGTGCCAGCAGTTTTTCCGGCGGAAGGACGACTGGGACCCAGTACTTC
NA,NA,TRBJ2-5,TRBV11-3,CASSSPWGARETQYF,TGTGCCAGCAGTTCGCCGTGGGGGGCGCGGGAGACCCAGTACTTC
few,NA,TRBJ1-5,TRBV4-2,CASSQSWAGYSNQPQHF,TGTGCCAGCAGCCAAAGTTGGGCCGGATATAGCAATCAGCCCCAGCATTTT
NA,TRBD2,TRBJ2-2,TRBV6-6,CASSYSRLATGELFF,TGTGCCAGCAGTTACTCGAGACTAGCCACCGGGGAGCTGTTTTTT
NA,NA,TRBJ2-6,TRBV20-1,CSAEMAAGANVLTF,TGCAGTGCAGAGATGGCAGCTGGGGCCAACGTCCTGACTTTC
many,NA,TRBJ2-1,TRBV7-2,CASSQGEKEQFF,TGTGCCAGCAGCCAGGGCGAGAAAGAGCAGTTCTTC
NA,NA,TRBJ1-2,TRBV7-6,CASSLAGKANYGYTF,TGTGCCAGCAGCTTAGCTGGCAAGGCGAACTATGGCTACACCTTC
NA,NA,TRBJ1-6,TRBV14,CASSYDYNSPLHF,TGTGCCAGTAGCTACGACTATAATTCACCCCTCCACTTT
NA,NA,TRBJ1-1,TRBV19,CASSSGANTEAFF,TGTGCCAGTAGTTCTGGGGCGAACACTGAAGCTTTCTTT
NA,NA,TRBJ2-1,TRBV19,CATTRQGPYNEQFF,TGTGCCACCACACGTCAGGGGCCCTACAATGAGCAGTTCTTC
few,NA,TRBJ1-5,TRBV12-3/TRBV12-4,CASSLSLFQPQHF,TGTGCCAGCAGTTTATCTCTTTTTCAGCCCCAGCATTTT